A single sample gave rise to the 10 T cell receptor beta chains below, sequenced in a study of cytomegalovirus exposure and HLA in healthy donors. This PCR relied on a set of 60 Vbeta primers and 13 Jbeta primers. Assay used: immunoSEQ multiplex PCR; TCRdb lists only in-frame clones, some missing. The sample lists just over 150,000 clones, about 76% occurring once. Sequencing input: PBMCs. The receptors were gathered from a female donor in good health and CMV-seronegative.

This chain uses TRBV6-1 with TRBJ2-3; unclear D gene. Trimming shortened V by 7 bases and J by 5 bases, and 10 bases separated the two germline ends. Germline lookup yields CDR1 MNHNS and CDR2 SASEGT. The CDR3 extends over 12 amino acids. CDR3 residues: CASNKVVDTQYF. CDR3 in DNA: TGTGCCAGCAATAAAGTAGTAGATACGCAGTATTTT.

The chain uses TRBV6-5 and TRBJ1-5; D is perhaps TRBD1 (5 bases). Germline V gene data show CDR1 as MNHEY and CDR2 as SVGAGI. Trimming removed 6 bases from V and 0 bases from J, with 6 bases in between. CDR3 length equals 13 residues. CDR3 residues: CASSDSSNQPQHF. CDR3 DNA: TGTGCCAGCAGCGACAGTAGCAATCAGCCCCAGCATTTT.

The rearrangement uses TRBV7-9 and TRBJ2-7; possible D gene TRBD2, 5 bases. The length of the CDR3 is 19 residues. Germline CDR1 and CDR2: SEHNR and FQNEAQ (reference sequence). V was pared by 3 bases and J by 2 bases, with 26 bases between. CDR3 amino acids: CASSFFRTRDGVTAYEQYF. CDR3 DNA: TGTGCCAGCAGCTTTTTCCGCACCCGAGACGGGGTCACCGCCTACGAGCAGTACTTC. Combining the CDR3 with reference TRBV7-9 and TRBJ2-7 gives the whole variable domain DTGVSQNPRHKITKRGQNVTFRCDPISEHNRLYWYRQTLGQGPEFLTYFQNEAQLEKSRLLSDRFSAERPKGSFSTLEIQRTEQGDSAMYLCASSFFRTRDGVTAYEQYFGPGTRLTVT.

V is TRBV30 and J is TRBJ2-1, with 7 bases that match TRBD2. This CDR3 spans 14 amino acids. V shed 4 bases and J 3 bases; nucleotides not matched to a gene: 6. Germline lookup yields CDR1 GTSNPN and CDR2 SVGIG (reference sequence). For the CDR3, the DNA is TGTGCCTGGACCGTGGGGGGGAGCTACAATGAGCAGTTCTTC. It encodes CAWTVGGSYNEQFF.

The CDR3 bases are TGCGCCAGCAGCTTGCGGGCAGGGTCGCCAAATGAGCAGTTCTTC. Translated: CASSLRAGSPNEQFF. The V call is TRBV5-1, the J call TRBJ2-1; perhaps TRBD1 as D (5 bases). Per the germline V gene, CDR1 is SGHRS and CDR2 is YFSETQ. The CDR3 length is 15 residues. V was cut by 1 base and J by 7 bases, with 15 bases left in between.

The gene calls are TRBV5-1 and TRBJ2-7, with TRBD1 as a possible D gene (6 bases). Trimming removed 0 bases from V and 1 base from J, with 11 bases in between. The CDR3 is 15 residues long. The germline CDR1 and CDR2 sequences are SGHRS and YFSETQ. The CDR3 DNA reads TGCGCCAGCAGCTTGGAGGGGGTGAAGTCCTACGAGCAGTACTTC. Translating it yields CASSLEGVKSYEQYF.

This clone was observed a few times. Different DNA sequences within this sample yield the same CDR3. The V call is TRBV6-5, the J call TRBJ1-1; unclear D gene. V lost 6 bases and J 1 base, leaving 12 bases between the germline ends. CDR1 is MNHEY and CDR2 is SVGAGI in the germline V gene. The CDR3 length is 14 residues. In nucleotides, the CDR3 is TGTGCCAGCAGCTACAGTGGAGGGAACACTGAAGCTTTCTTT. Its protein is CASSYSGGNTEAFF.

Written as DNA, the CDR3 is TGTGCCTGGAGTATGAGTGTCGGTGGCTACACCTTC. Residues: CAWSMSVGGYTF. The genes are TRBV30 and TRBJ1-2; D call uncertain. The germline V gene encodes CDR1 GTSNPN and CDR2 SVGIG (reference sequence). The CDR3 loop spans 12 amino acids. V was shortened by 2 bases and J by 7 bases, with 11 bases between the two germline ends.

The V gene is TRBV2, the J gene TRBJ2-7, with 8 bases aligning to TRBD1. CDR1 is SNHLY and CDR2 is FYNNEI in the germline V gene. The CDR3 spans 17 residues. V dropped 8 bases and J dropped 2; count of bases not matched to a gene: 17. The CDR3 protein is CASSRGGTGMYPYEQYF. CDR3 DNA sequence: TGTGCCAGCTCCCGAGGGGGGACAGGCATGTATCCCTACGAGCAGTACTTC. Full variable domain (missing parts from reference TRBV2 and TRBJ2-7): EPEVTQTPSHQVTQMGQEVILRCVPISNHLYFYWYRQILGQKVEFLVSFYNNEISEKSEIFDDQFSVERPDGSNFTLKIRSTKLEDSAMYFCASSRGGTGMYPYEQYFGPGTRLTVT.

This clone was picked up one time. The chain has TRBV5-6 and TRBJ1-2, with TRBD1 matching 7 bases. CDR3 length: 17 residues. Germline CDR1 is SGHDT and CDR2 is YYEEEE. Trimming removed 3 bases from V and 0 bases from J; junction bases left unmatched: 11. The CDR3 here is CASSSGGQTRPNYGYTF. The DNA of the CDR3 is TGTGCCAGCAGCTCTGGGGGACAGACCCGTCCTAACTATGGCTACACCTTC.